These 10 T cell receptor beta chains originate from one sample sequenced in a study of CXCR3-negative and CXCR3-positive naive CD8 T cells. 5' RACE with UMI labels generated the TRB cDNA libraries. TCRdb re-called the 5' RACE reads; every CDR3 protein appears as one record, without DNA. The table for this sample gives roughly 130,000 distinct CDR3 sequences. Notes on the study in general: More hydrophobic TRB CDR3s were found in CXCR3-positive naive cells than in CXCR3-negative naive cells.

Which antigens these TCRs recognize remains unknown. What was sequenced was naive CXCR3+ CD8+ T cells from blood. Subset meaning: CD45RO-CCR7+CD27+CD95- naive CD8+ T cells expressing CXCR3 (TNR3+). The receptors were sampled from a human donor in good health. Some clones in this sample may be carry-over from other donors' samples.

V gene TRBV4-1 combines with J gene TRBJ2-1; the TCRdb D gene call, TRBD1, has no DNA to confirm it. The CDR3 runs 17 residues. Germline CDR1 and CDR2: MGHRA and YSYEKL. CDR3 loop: CASSLSLGQGGVVEQFF.

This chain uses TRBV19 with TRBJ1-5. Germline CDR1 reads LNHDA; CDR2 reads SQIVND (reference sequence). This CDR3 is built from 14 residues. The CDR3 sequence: CASSQGYSNQPQHF.

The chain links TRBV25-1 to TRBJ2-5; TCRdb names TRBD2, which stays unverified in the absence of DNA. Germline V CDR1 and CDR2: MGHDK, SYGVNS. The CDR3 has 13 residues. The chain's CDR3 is CASRPSGGETQYF.

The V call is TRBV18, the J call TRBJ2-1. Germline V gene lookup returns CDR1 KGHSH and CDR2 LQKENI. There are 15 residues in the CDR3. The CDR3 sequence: CASSLGYLSYNEQFF.

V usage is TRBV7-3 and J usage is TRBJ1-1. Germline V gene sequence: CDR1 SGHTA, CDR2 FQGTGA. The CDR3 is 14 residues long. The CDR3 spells CASSLNLGSTEAFF.

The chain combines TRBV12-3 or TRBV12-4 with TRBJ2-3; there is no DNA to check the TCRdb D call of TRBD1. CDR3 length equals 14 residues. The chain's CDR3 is CASSLPGSTDTQYF.

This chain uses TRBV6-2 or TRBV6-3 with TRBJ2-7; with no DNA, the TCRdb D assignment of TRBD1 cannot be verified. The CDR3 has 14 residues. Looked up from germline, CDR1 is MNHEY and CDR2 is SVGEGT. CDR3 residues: CASGPRDNLYEQYF.

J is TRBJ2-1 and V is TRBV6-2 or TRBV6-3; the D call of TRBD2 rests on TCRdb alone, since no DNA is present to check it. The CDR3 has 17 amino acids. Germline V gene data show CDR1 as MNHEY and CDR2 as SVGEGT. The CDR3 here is CASSYPGLAGKNDEQFF.

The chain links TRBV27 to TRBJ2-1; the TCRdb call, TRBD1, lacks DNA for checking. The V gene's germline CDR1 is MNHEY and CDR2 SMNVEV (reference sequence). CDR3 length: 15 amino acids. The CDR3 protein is CASSYLSGTHDEQFF.

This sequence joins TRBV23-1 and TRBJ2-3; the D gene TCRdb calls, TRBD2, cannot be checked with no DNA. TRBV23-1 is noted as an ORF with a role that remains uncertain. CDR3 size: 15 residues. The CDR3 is CASSRGLAGRDTQYF.